In this sample, the clone carrying this TCR beta chain turned up a few times. Its antigen remains unknown. The entry originates in a study of T-cell memory formation after mild COVID-19. About the research overall: Largely, TCR clusters stayed within a single donor.

The V gene end was trimmed by 0 bases and the J gene end by 5 bases; junction bases not matched to a gene: 6. This CDR3 spans 15 amino acids. Germline CDR1 is SGHVS and CDR2 is FQNEAQ. Amplification by 5'RACE using constant-segment primers produced TCR alpha and TCR beta cDNA libraries that carried sample barcodes and UMIs. TCRdb redid the calling of the 5' RACE reads with MiXCR, one entry per CDR3 protein. The data hold about 250,000 distinct CDR3 sequences, with just over 15% observed a single time. Findings and limits, study-wide: There was no confirmation that second-wave clones peaking on day 37 were SARS-CoV-2 specific.

This TCR was recovered from an adult woman who had mild COVID-19 (a few samples of this study predate the infection). Cell type and time point are not known. V and J are TRBV7-8 and TRBJ1-1; 7 bases agree with TRBD1. What was sequenced was PBMCs or a T cell subset sorted from them (not recorded which). The CDR3 DNA reads as TGTGCCAGCAGCTTAGCGGGAGGGGGCAGGACTGAAGCTTTCTTT. Its translation: CASSLAGGGRTEAFF.